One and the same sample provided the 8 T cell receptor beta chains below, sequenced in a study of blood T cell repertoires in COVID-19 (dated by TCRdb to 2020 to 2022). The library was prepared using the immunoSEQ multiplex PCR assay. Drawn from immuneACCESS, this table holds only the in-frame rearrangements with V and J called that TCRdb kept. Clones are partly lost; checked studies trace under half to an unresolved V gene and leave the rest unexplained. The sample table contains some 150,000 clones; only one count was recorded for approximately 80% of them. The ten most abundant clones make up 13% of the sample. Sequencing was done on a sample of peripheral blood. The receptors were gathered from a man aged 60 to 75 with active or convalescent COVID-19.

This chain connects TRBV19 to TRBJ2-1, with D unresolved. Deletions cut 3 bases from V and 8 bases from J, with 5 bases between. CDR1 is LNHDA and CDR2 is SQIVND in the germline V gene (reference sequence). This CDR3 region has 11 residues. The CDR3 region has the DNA TGTGCCAGTAGTATGTTAGATGAGCAGTTCTTC. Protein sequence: CASSMLDEQFF.

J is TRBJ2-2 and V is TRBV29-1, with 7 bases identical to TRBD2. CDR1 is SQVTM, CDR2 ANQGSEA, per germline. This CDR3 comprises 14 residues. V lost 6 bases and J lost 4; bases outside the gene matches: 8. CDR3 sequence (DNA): TGCAGCGTGATGACTAGCTCCTTCACCGGGGAGCTGTTTTTT. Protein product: CSVMTSSFTGELFF.

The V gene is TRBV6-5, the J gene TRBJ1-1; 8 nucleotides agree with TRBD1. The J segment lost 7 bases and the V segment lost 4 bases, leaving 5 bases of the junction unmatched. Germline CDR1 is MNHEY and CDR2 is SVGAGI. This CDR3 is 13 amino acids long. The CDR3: CASSFGQGYEAFF. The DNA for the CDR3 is TGTGCCAGCAGTTTCGGACAGGGTTATGAAGCTTTCTTT.

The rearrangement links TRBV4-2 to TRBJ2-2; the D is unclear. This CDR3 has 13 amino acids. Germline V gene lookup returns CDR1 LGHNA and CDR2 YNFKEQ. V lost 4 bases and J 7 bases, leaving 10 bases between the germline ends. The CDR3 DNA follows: TGTGCCAGCAGCCGAGACTCGGGCGGGGAGCTGTTTTTT. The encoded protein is CASSRDSGGELFF.

CDR3 nucleotides: TGTGCCAGCAGCTTGGGGGTAGCAGAGATTAACACTGAAGCTTTCTTT. Translated, it gives CASSLGVAEINTEAFF. The chain is built from TRBV5-6 and TRBJ1-1; the D is unclear. V was pared by 0 bases and J by 2 bases, with 14 bases between. The CDR3 length is 16 residues. Germline V gene sequence: CDR1 SGHDT, CDR2 YYEEEE.

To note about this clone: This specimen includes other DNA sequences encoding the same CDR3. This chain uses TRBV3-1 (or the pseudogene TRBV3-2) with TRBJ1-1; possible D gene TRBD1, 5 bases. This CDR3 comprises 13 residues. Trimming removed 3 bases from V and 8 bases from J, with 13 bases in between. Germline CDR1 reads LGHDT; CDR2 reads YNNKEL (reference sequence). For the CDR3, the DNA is TGTGCCAGCAGCCAGGGGGGTAGCACCGAAGCTTTCTTT. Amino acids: CASSQGGSTEAFF.

CDR3 coding DNA: TGTGCCAGCAGCTTAGCGCCCTCGACAGGCACGTCCTACGAGCAGTACTTC. Translated: CASSLAPSTGTSYEQYF. The rearrangement joins TRBV7-2 to TRBJ2-7, with D maybe TRBD1 (6 bases). Germline CDR1 reads SGHTA; CDR2 reads FQGNSA. V was shortened by 0 bases and J by 1 base, with 16 bases between the two germline ends. This CDR3 has 17 amino acids.

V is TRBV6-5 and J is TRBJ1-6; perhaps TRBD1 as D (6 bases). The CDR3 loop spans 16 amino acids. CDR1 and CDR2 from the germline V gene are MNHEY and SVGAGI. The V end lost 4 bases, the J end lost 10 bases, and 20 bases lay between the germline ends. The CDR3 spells CASSSRPGHIRSPLHF. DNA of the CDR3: TGTGCCAGCAGTTCTCGCCCGGGACACATCAGGTCACCCCTCCACTTT.